This TCR beta chain was retrieved from a study of patients and donors after allogeneic stem cell transplantation. This clonotype was seen only a few times. The V and J ends lost 3 bases and 7 bases, in that order; junction bases with no gene match: 9. CDR1 and CDR2 from the germline V gene are SGHRS and YFSETQ. There are 16 residues in the CDR3. Each CDR3 protein gets one entry after TCRdb re-called the RT-PCR reads with MiXCR. The sample has some 880,000 distinct CDR3 sequences, more than 15% seen once; the top ten hold 5% to 6.5%. Sequenced material: blood, either unsorted or a sorted T cell fraction (not recorded which). The TCR originated in a human donor who was either an allogeneic HSCT recipient or a stem cell or donor lymphocyte infusion donor (not recorded which). It is not recorded whose cells these are; they may come from a transplant donor. The chain joins TRBV5-1 to TRBJ2-1; 11 positions agree with TRBD1. The CDR3 nucleotides read TGCGCCAGCAGCTCGGTAGGGACAGGGGGGTTGAATGAGCAGTTCTTC. As protein: CASSSVGTGGLNEQFF. The full variable domain, in which reference TRBV5-1 and TRBJ2-1 provide the parts outside the CDR3, is KAGVTQTPRYLIKTRGQQVTLSCSPISGHRSVSWYQQTPGQGLQFLFEYFSETQRNKGNFPGRFSGRQFSNSRSEMNVSTLELGDSALYLCASSSVGTGGLNEQFFGPGTRLTVL.